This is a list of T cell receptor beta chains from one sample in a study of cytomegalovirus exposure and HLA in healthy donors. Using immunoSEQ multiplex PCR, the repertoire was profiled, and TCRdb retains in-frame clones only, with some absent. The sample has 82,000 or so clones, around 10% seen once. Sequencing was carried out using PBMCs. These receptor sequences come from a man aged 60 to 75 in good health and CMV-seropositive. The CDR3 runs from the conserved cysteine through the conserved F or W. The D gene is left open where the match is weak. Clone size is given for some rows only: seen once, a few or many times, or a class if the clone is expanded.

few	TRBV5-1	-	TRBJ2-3	TGCGCCAGCAGCTTGTTACTCGCGGCAGATACGCAGTATTTT	CASSLLLAADTQYF
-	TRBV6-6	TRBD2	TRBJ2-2	TGTGCCAGCAGGGAGAGCGGGGGGCGAAACACCGGGGAGCTGTTTTTT	CASRESGGRNTGELFF
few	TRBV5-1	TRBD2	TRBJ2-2	TGCGCCAGCAGCTATAGCGGGAGAGGGGGCACCGGGGAGCTGTTTTTT	CASSYSGRGGTGELFF
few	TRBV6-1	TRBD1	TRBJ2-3	TGTGCCAGCAGTGCGACAGGGTTCACAGATACGCAGTATTTT	CASSATGFTDTQYF
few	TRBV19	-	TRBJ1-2	TGTGCCAGTAGTCGGGGACGGGAGTATGGCTACACCTTC	CASSRGREYGYTF
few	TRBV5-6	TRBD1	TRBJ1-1	TGTGCCAGCAGTTTTGACAGGGGTTTGAACACTGAAGCTTTCTTT	CASSFDRGLNTEAFF
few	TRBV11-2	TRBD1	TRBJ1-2	TGTGCCAGCCGAAAGGGGGCTTCGGATGGCTACACCTTC	CASRKGASDGYTF
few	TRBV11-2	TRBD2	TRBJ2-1	TGTGCCAGCAGCGCCGTGGGACTAGCGGGAGCCCATGAGCAGTTCTTC	CASSAVGLAGAHEQFF
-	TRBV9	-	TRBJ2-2	TGTGCCAGCAGTGGGTCCTGGGGGCGCGGGGAGCTGTTTTTT	CASSGSWGRGELFF
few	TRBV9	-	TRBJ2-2	TGTGCCAGCAGCGCCTTACAGGGTACCGGGGAGCTGTTTTTT	CASSALQGTGELFF
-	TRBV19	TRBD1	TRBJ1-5	TGTGCCAGTAGTAGGGGACAGGGTTGGGAGCCCCAGCATTTT	CASSRGQGWEPQHF
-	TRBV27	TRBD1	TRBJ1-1	TGTGCCAGCAGTTTGCCACCGGGACAGGGGGCCCCACACAGACTAACCACTGAAGCTTTCTTT	CASSLPPGQGAPHRLTTEAFF
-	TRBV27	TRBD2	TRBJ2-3	TGTGCCAGCAGCGGGACTAGCGGGGGGAATCAGTATTTT	CASSGTSGGNQYF
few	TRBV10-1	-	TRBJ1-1	TGCGCCAGCAGTGAGCATGGGGGGTCGAACACTGAAGCTTTCTTT	CASSEHGGSNTEAFF
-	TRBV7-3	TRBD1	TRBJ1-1	TGTGCCAGCAGCTTAACGGGGGACAGTAACACTGAAGCTTTCTTT	CASSLTGDSNTEAFF
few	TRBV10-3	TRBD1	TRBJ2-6	TGTGCCATCAGTGAGAATCGCGGACAGGGCGACGGGGCCAACGTCCTGACTTTC	CAISENRGQGDGANVLTF
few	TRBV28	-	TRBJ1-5	TGTGCCAGCAGTTCGGGACAAAGGGGTTCTCAGCCCCAGCATTTT	CASSSGQRGSQPQHF
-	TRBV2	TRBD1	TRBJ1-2	TGTGCCAGCTCACAGGGGCGGCCATCTAACTATGGCTACACCTTC	CASSQGRPSNYGYTF
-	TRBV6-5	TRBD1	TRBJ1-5	TGTGCCAGCAGCCAGGACAGGGATGAGAATCAGCCCCAGCATTTT	CASSQDRDENQPQHF
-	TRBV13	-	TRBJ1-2	TGTGCCAGCAGCTTAGGGGGCAGTGGCTACACCTTC	CASSLGGSGYTF
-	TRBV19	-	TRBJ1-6	TGTGCCAGTACCCCTACCCGGGACACTTCACCCCTCCACTTT	CASTPTRDTSPLHF
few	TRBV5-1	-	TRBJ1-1	TGCGCCAGCAGCCCAAGGGGGGGCGCGGACACTGAAGCTTTCTTT	CASSPRGGADTEAFF
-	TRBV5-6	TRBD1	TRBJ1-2	TGTGCCAGCAGCGGACAGGGGAGGACCTATGGCTACACCTTC	CASSGQGRTYGYTF
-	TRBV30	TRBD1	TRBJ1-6	TGTGCCTGGAGGATGACAGGGGCGGGATCACCCCTCCACTTT	CAWRMTGAGSPLHF
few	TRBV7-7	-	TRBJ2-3	TGTGCTAGCAACTCCCCGGGAGATCCGCTCACAGATACGCAGTATTTT	CASNSPGDPLTDTQYF
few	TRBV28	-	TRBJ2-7	TGTGCCAGCAGTTTGGGGTTACTAGGGAGCTCCTACGAGAAGTACTTC	CASSLGLLGSSYEKYF
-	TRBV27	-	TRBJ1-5	TGTGCCAGCACGGATTCAACAGGGTCACTGCCCCAGCATTTT	CASTDSTGSLPQHF
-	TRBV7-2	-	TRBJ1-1	TGTGCCAGCAGGGACCCCGGGACTTATAACACTGAAGCTTTCTTT	CASRDPGTYNTEAFF
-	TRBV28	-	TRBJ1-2	TGTGCCAGCAGTGGGGCCCTGCGAAACTATGGCTACACCTTC	CASSGALRNYGYTF
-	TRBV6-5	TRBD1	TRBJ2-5	TGTGCCAGCAGTTACTTGGACAGGACGTACTTC	CASSYLDRTYF
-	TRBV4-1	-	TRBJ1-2	TGCGCCAGCAGCCAAGGTCAGGGCTACACCTTC	CASSQGQGYTF
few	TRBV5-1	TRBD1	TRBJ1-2	TGCGCCAGCACCATGGGACAGAACTATGGCTACACCTTC	CASTMGQNYGYTF
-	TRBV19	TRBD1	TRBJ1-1	TGTGCCAGTACCTTTGGGACAGGGGGCGATCGGGCTTTCTTT	CASTFGTGGDRAFF
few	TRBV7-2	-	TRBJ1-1	TGTGCCAGCAGACACGACAGGAACACTGAAGCTTTCTTT	CASRHDRNTEAFF
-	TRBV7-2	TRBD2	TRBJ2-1	TGTGCCAGCAGCCTCAGGACTAGCGGGGGAAGGGAGCAGTTCTTC	CASSLRTSGGREQFF
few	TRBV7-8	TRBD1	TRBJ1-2	TGTGCCAGCAGCCGAGGGACAGCTTCGGAGGGCTACACCTTC	CASSRGTASEGYTF
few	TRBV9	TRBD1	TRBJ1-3	TGTGCCAGCAGCCACGGGGACAGGCGGGAAAACACCATATATTTT	CASSHGDRRENTIYF
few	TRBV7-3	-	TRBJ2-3	TGTGCCAGCAGCTCCCCCCTCCGCGGCCCGGGTACAGATACGCAGTATTTT	CASSSPLRGPGTDTQYF
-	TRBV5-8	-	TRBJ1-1	TGTGCCAGCAGCTTGGAAGGAGGGAACACTGAAGCTTTCTTT	CASSLEGGNTEAFF
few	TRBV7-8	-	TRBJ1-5	TGTGCCAGCAGCGGCCCCTTACCTGGGAGTCAGCCCCAGCATTTT	CASSGPLPGSQPQHF
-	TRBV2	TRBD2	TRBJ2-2	TGTGCCAGCAGTCCAAGAGGGCTAGCGGGAGGGACCGGGGAGCTGTTTTTT	CASSPRGLAGGTGELFF
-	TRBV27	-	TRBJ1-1	TGTGCCAGCAGTTTCACCCTAGGAGGGACTGAAGCTTTCTTT	CASSFTLGGTEAFF
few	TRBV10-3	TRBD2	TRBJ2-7	TGTGCCATCAGGGGAGCGGGAGTTTACGAGCAGTACTTC	CAIRGAGVYEQYF
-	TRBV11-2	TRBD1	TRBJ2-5	TGTGCCAGCAGCTTCCATACAGGGGCCCTGCAAGAGACCCAGTACTTC	CASSFHTGALQETQYF
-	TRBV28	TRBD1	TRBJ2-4	TGTGCCAGCAGTTTGTCGACTCCGGGACAGGGGAGGGACATTCAGTACTTC	CASSLSTPGQGRDIQYF
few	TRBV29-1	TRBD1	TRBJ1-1	TGCAGCGTTGAAGAGTTTCCGGGACAGGGCGTAGCGGCTTTCTTT	CSVEEFPGQGVAAFF
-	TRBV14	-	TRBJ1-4	TGTGCCAGCAGCCAAGAGCGGATACAACTGTTTTTT	CASSQERIQLFF
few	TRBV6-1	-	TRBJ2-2	TGTGCCAGCTCTGGACTAAGGGGGAACACCGGGGAGCTGTTTTTT	CASSGLRGNTGELFF
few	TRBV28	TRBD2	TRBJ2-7	TGTGCCAGCAGTTCTTTGGGACTAGACTCCTACGAGCAGTACTTC	CASSSLGLDSYEQYF
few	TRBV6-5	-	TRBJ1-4	TGTGCCAGCAGTTACTCAGAGGGGGTGGTTGAAAAACTGTTTTTT	CASSYSEGVVEKLFF
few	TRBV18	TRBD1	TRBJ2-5	TGTGCCAGCTCACCGGACAGGGGCGGGGAGACCCAGTACTTC	CASSPDRGGETQYF
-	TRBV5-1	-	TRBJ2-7	TGCGCCAGCAGCTTGTTTGGGGAGTTGACCTACGAGCAGTACTTC	CASSLFGELTYEQYF
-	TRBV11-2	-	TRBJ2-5	TGTGCCAGCAGCCGGGATCAAGAGACCCAGTACTTC	CASSRDQETQYF
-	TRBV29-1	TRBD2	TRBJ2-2	TGCAGCGTTGCTCGGGACGGGGGGTTAGACACCGGGGAGCTGTTTTTT	CSVARDGGLDTGELFF
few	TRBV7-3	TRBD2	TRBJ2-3	TGTGCCAGCAGCTTATTTTCCGGCCTAGCGGGGGGAACAGATACGCAGTATTTT	CASSLFSGLAGGTDTQYF